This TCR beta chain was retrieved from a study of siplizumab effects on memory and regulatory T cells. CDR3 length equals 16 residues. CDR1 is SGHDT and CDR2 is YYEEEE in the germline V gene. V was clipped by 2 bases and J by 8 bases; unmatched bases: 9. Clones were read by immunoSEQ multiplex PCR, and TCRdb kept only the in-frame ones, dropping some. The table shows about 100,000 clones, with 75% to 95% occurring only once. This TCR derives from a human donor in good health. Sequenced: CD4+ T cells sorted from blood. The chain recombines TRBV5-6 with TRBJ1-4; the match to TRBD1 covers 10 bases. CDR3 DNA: TGTGCCAGCAGCTTTATCCCGGGACAGGGGCCCGAAAAACTGTTTTTT. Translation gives CASSFIPGQGPEKLFF.